This T cell receptor beta chain was retrieved from a study of blood T cell repertoires in COVID-19. The wider study: The origin of the acute and convalescent COVID-19 samples was the United States, Italy and Spain. Sample material is recorded as cDNA or gDNA derived from T cells, B-cell-depleted T cells, or PBMCs.

The CDR3 totals 15 residues. The germline CDR1 and CDR2 sequences are MNHEY and SVGAGI. V was pared by 4 bases and J by 7 bases, with 19 bases between. Per the original methods: Reference gene primer amplification yielded estimated nucleated cell counts. The data were produced by immunoSEQ multiplex PCR, yet TCRdb's version contains in-frame clones alone and is incomplete. The DNA was the basis for D and trimming; V, J and clone size are from that table. Of approximately 120,000 clones in the sample, around 87% were seen once. The sequence was collected from a woman aged 45-60 years who had recovered from COVID-19. The sequencing sample was made of peripheral blood. V is TRBV6-5 and J is TRBJ2-5; tentatively, D is TRBD2 (6 bases). This CDR3 reads CASSWGGGAEGTQYF. The CDR3 DNA sequence: TGTGCCAGCAGTTGGGGCGGTGGAGCGGAGGGGACCCAGTACTTC.